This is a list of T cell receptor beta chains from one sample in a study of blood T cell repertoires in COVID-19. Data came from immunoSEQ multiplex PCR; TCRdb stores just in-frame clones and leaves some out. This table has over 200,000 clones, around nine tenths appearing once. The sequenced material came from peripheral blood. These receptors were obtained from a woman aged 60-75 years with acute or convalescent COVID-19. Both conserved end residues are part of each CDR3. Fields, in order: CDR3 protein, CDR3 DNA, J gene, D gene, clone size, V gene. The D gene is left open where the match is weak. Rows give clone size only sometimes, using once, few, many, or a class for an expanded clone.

CDR3 protein: CASSQDWGSGGQETQYF
CDR3 DNA: TGTGCCAGCAGCCAAGATTGGGGCTCGGGAGGTCAGGAGACCCAGTACTTC
J gene: TRBJ2-5
D gene: TRBD2
clone size: NA
V gene: TRBV4-2

CDR3 protein: CAISEPHNNEQFF
CDR3 DNA: TGTGCCATCAGTGAGCCACACAACAATGAGCAGTTCTTC
J gene: TRBJ2-1
D gene: NA
clone size: NA
V gene: TRBV10-3

CDR3 protein: CASSVQGARSTDTQYF
CDR3 DNA: TGTGCCAGCAGCGTACAGGGGGCGCGGAGTACAGATACGCAGTATTTT
J gene: TRBJ2-3
D gene: TRBD1
clone size: NA
V gene: TRBV7-6

CDR3 protein: CASSPLTGGASNYGYTF
CDR3 DNA: TGTGCCAGCAGTCCTCTGACAGGGGGTGCTTCTAACTATGGCTACACCTTC
J gene: TRBJ1-2
D gene: TRBD1
clone size: NA
V gene: TRBV6-6

CDR3 protein: CAIQKLSTGPTEAFF
CDR3 DNA: TGTGCCATCCAGAAACTATCGACAGGGCCCACTGAAGCTTTCTTT
J gene: TRBJ1-1
D gene: TRBD1
clone size: NA
V gene: TRBV6-5

CDR3 protein: CASSSTGFTGNTIYF
CDR3 DNA: TGTGCCAGCAGTTCCACAGGATTTACAGGAAACACCATATATTTT
J gene: TRBJ1-3
D gene: NA
clone size: NA
V gene: TRBV2

CDR3 protein: CASSESGQGDGYTF
CDR3 DNA: TGCGCCAGCAGTGAGTCTGGACAGGGGGATGGCTACACCTTC
J gene: TRBJ1-2
D gene: TRBD1
clone size: once
V gene: TRBV10-2

CDR3 protein: CASSVVGLGNTIYF
CDR3 DNA: TGTGCCAGCAGCGTAGTCGGACTAGGAAACACCATATATTTT
J gene: TRBJ1-3
D gene: NA
clone size: NA
V gene: TRBV9

CDR3 protein: CASSLGVRGYEQYF
CDR3 DNA: TGTGCCAGCAGCTTAGGGGTCAGGGGCTACGAGCAGTACTTC
J gene: TRBJ2-7
D gene: NA
clone size: NA
V gene: TRBV11-2

CDR3 protein: CAIGFDGGQASVYGYTF
CDR3 DNA: TGTGCCATCGGCTTTGACGGTGGACAGGCGTCCGTTTATGGCTACACCTTC
J gene: TRBJ1-2
D gene: TRBD1
clone size: NA
V gene: TRBV10-3

CDR3 protein: CASSLRGSDEQYF
CDR3 DNA: TGTGCCAGCAGTTTACGGGGGTCTGACGAGCAGTACTTC
J gene: TRBJ2-7
D gene: NA
clone size: NA
V gene: TRBV12-3/TRBV12-4

CDR3 protein: CASILQGGSNQPQHF
CDR3 DNA: TGTGCCAGCATCCTACAGGGCGGTAGCAATCAGCCCCAGCATTTT
J gene: TRBJ1-5
D gene: NA
clone size: few
V gene: TRBV28

CDR3 protein: CASSSGSGNTIYF
CDR3 DNA: TGTGCCAGCAGCTCAGGGTCTGGAAACACCATATATTTT
J gene: TRBJ1-3
D gene: NA
clone size: NA
V gene: TRBV7-8

CDR3 protein: CASSAQGSSYNEQFF
CDR3 DNA: TGTGCCAGCAGCGCCCAGGGTAGCTCCTACAATGAGCAGTTCTTC
J gene: TRBJ2-1
D gene: NA
clone size: medium-sized
V gene: TRBV9

CDR3 protein: CASSPGTGGKNIQYF
CDR3 DNA: TGTGCCAGCAGTCCCGGGACAGGAGGGAAAAACATTCAGTACTTC
J gene: TRBJ2-4
D gene: TRBD1
clone size: NA
V gene: TRBV27

CDR3 protein: CASSWETGSGTEAFF
CDR3 DNA: TGCGCCAGCAGCTGGGAGACAGGCTCGGGGACTGAAGCTTTCTTT
J gene: TRBJ1-1
D gene: NA
clone size: NA
V gene: TRBV5-1

CDR3 protein: CASSLDRTGGLYEQYF
CDR3 DNA: TGTGCCAGCAGCTTAGATCGGACAGGGGGCTTATACGAGCAGTACTTC
J gene: TRBJ2-7
D gene: TRBD1
clone size: NA
V gene: TRBV11-2

CDR3 protein: CASSYTWGTGNTIYF
CDR3 DNA: TGTGCCAGCAGTTACACTTGGGGCACTGGAAACACCATATATTTT
J gene: TRBJ1-3
D gene: NA
clone size: few
V gene: TRBV6-5

CDR3 protein: CASSQGLNSKETQYF
CDR3 DNA: TGCGCCAGCAGCCAAGGCTTAAACAGTAAAGAGACCCAGTACTTC
J gene: TRBJ2-5
D gene: NA
clone size: NA
V gene: TRBV4-1

CDR3 protein: CASGRVYEQYF
CDR3 DNA: TGTGCCAGCGGCAGGGTCTACGAGCAGTACTTC
J gene: TRBJ2-7
D gene: NA
clone size: NA
V gene: TRBV12-3/TRBV12-4

CDR3 protein: CASSGWTSLRSYNEQFF
CDR3 DNA: TGCGCCAGCAGCGGCTGGACTAGCCTAAGGTCCTACAATGAGCAGTTCTTC
J gene: TRBJ2-1
D gene: TRBD2
clone size: NA
V gene: TRBV5-1

CDR3 protein: CASSQWVGGRARHNEQFF
CDR3 DNA: TGTGCCAGCAGCCAATGGGTCGGCGGGAGGGCCAGACACAATGAGCAGTTCTTC
J gene: TRBJ2-1
D gene: TRBD2
clone size: few
V gene: TRBV7-2

CDR3 protein: CAIRKRATDTMNTEAFF
CDR3 DNA: TGTGCCATCAGGAAACGCGCCACGGACACAATGAACACTGAAGCTTTCTTT
J gene: TRBJ1-1
D gene: NA
clone size: NA
V gene: TRBV10-3

CDR3 protein: CASSAPGGLKTEAFF
CDR3 DNA: TGTGCCAGCAGCGCCCCCGGGGGGCTGAAAACTGAAGCTTTCTTT
J gene: TRBJ1-1
D gene: NA
clone size: NA
V gene: TRBV5-5

CDR3 protein: CASRLDRSNTGELFF
CDR3 DNA: TGTGCCAGCAGACTTGACAGATCGAACACCGGGGAGCTGTTTTTT
J gene: TRBJ2-2
D gene: NA
clone size: NA
V gene: TRBV2

CDR3 protein: CASSPFAGGAGEQYF
CDR3 DNA: TGTGCCAGCAGCCCTTTCGCGGGGGGGGCCGGGGAGCAGTACTTC
J gene: TRBJ2-7
D gene: TRBD2
clone size: NA
V gene: TRBV7-2

CDR3 protein: CASSLTGLGETQYF
CDR3 DNA: TGCGCCAGCAGCTTGACAGGTCTGGGGGAGACCCAGTACTTC
J gene: TRBJ2-5
D gene: NA
clone size: NA
V gene: TRBV5-1

CDR3 protein: CASSWTGSEPLHF
CDR3 DNA: TGCGCCAGCAGCTGGACAGGGTCGGAACCCCTCCACTTT
J gene: TRBJ1-6
D gene: TRBD1
clone size: NA
V gene: TRBV5-1

CDR3 protein: CAGGPGGDNSPLHF
CDR3 DNA: TGTGCCGGAGGCCCCGGGGGGGATAATTCACCCCTCCACTTT
J gene: TRBJ1-6
D gene: NA
clone size: NA
V gene: TRBV6-6

CDR3 protein: CASSIPGQGSTEAFF
CDR3 DNA: TGTGCCAGTAGTATACCGGGACAGGGATCGACTGAAGCTTTCTTT
J gene: TRBJ1-1
D gene: TRBD1
clone size: NA
V gene: TRBV19

CDR3 protein: CASSLTGDSAPGNTIYF
CDR3 DNA: TGTGCCAGCAGCTTAACAGGGGACAGCGCGCCTGGAAACACCATATATTTT
J gene: TRBJ1-3
D gene: TRBD1
clone size: NA
V gene: TRBV3-1/TRBV3-2

CDR3 protein: CATSDTGGSRNQPQHF
CDR3 DNA: TGTGCCACCAGTGATACAGGGGGGTCGCGCAATCAGCCCCAGCATTTT
J gene: TRBJ1-5
D gene: TRBD1
clone size: NA
V gene: TRBV24-1

CDR3 protein: CASSLMGQGLSTEAFF
CDR3 DNA: TGTGCCAGCAGCCTAATGGGACAGGGTTTGAGCACTGAAGCTTTCTTT
J gene: TRBJ1-1
D gene: TRBD1
clone size: NA
V gene: TRBV7-2

CDR3 protein: CASKGQGGYQPQHF
CDR3 DNA: TGTGCCAGTAAAGGACAGGGAGGGTATCAGCCCCAGCATTTT
J gene: TRBJ1-5
D gene: TRBD1
clone size: NA
V gene: TRBV19

CDR3 protein: CASSSAGTMGQPQHF
CDR3 DNA: TGTGCCAGCAGTTCAGCCGGGACAATGGGACAGCCCCAGCATTTT
J gene: TRBJ1-5
D gene: NA
clone size: NA
V gene: TRBV6-5

CDR3 protein: CASSFLTGGIYEQYF
CDR3 DNA: TGTGCCAGCAGTTTCTTGACAGGGGGCATTTACGAGCAGTACTTC
J gene: TRBJ2-7
D gene: TRBD1
clone size: NA
V gene: TRBV28

CDR3 protein: CASSEAGAPGDGYTF
CDR3 DNA: TGTGCCAGCAGTGAGGCAGGGGCCCCAGGTGATGGCTACACCTTC
J gene: TRBJ1-2
D gene: NA
clone size: NA
V gene: TRBV25-1

CDR3 protein: CAWSVRGTETQYF
CDR3 DNA: TGTGCCTGGAGTGTACGGGGAACAGAGACCCAGTACTTC
J gene: TRBJ2-5
D gene: NA
clone size: NA
V gene: TRBV30

CDR3 protein: CASSVAAGTGDTGELFF
CDR3 DNA: TGTGCCAGCAGCGTAGCCGCCGGGACAGGGGACACCGGGGAGCTGTTTTTT
J gene: TRBJ2-2
D gene: TRBD1
clone size: NA
V gene: TRBV9

CDR3 protein: CASSWTAYEKLFF
CDR3 DNA: TGTGCCAGCAGCTGGACAGCTTATGAAAAACTGTTTTTT
J gene: TRBJ1-4
D gene: NA
clone size: NA
V gene: TRBV7-8

CDR3 protein: CASSQVRGQPQHF
CDR3 DNA: TGTGCCAGCAGCCAGGTCAGGGGTCAGCCCCAGCATTTT
J gene: TRBJ1-5
D gene: NA
clone size: NA
V gene: TRBV6-5

CDR3 protein: CASSLDRVPGELFF
CDR3 DNA: TGCGCCAGCAGCTTGGACAGGGTACCCGGGGAGCTGTTTTTT
J gene: TRBJ2-2
D gene: NA
clone size: NA
V gene: TRBV5-1

CDR3 protein: CASSRLTGTGSYNSPLHF
CDR3 DNA: TGTGCCAGCAGCCGATTGACAGGGACGGGCTCCTATAATTCACCCCTCCACTTT
J gene: TRBJ1-6
D gene: TRBD1
clone size: NA
V gene: TRBV3-1/TRBV3-2

CDR3 protein: CASSQDGLVSLHNEQFF
CDR3 DNA: TGCGCCAGCAGCCAGGACGGACTAGTATCCCTCCACAATGAGCAGTTCTTC
J gene: TRBJ2-1
D gene: TRBD2
clone size: NA
V gene: TRBV5-1

CDR3 protein: CASSEALTEAFF
CDR3 DNA: TGCGCCAGCAGTGAAGCTCTCACTGAAGCTTTCTTT
J gene: TRBJ1-1
D gene: NA
clone size: NA
V gene: TRBV10-2